This T cell receptor beta chain was identified during a study of OX40 agonist ivuxolimab in advanced cancers. Study overall: Three patients had partial responses: one hepatocellular carcinoma, two cutaneous melanoma. Regarding the study as a whole: Dose levels from 0.1 to 3.0 mg/kg saw CD4+ and CD8+ blood T cells expand clonally by week 6. In general, CD8+ T cells held more expanded clones than CD4+ did, on average. It was not determined which antigens were specifically recognized by the peripheral T cells that had undergone clonal expansion.

TCRdb keeps only in-frame clones here, not all; method: immunoSEQ multiplex PCR. Of about 95,000 clones detected, approximately 86% appear once; the ten largest clones hold less than 5%. Germline values: CDR1 SGHRS, CDR2 YFSETQ. The CDR3 is 16 amino acids. Between the trimmed V and J ends, which lost 0 bases and 4 bases, there was a span of 14 bases. For this clone: Its antigen is unknown.

This sequence was found in an adult with an advanced solid tumor such as melanoma, head and neck, liver or kidney cancer. The J gene is TRBJ1-3, the V gene TRBV5-1; no clear D. The specimen comprised CD4+ or CD8+ T cells sorted from blood, sampled in a trial of the OX40 agonist ivuxolimab. Here the CDR3 reads CASSLAGPSRGNTIYF. The CDR3 coding sequence is TGCGCCAGCAGCTTGGCAGGCCCCTCGAGAGGAAACACCATATATTTT. The full variable domain, completed using reference TRBV5-1 and TRBJ1-3, is KAGVTQTPRYLIKTRGQQVTLSCSPISGHRSVSWYQQTPGQGLQFLFEYFSETQRNKGNFPGRFSGRQFSNSRSEMNVSTLELGDSALYLCASSLAGPSRGNTIYFGEGSWLTVV.